This entry features one TCR beta chain sequence. This sample was taken from a study of shared clonotypes between healthy human individuals. Data came from immunoSEQ multiplex PCR; TCRdb stores just in-frame clones and leaves some out. This sample yields over 1.5 million clones, of which 95% to 99% are seen a single time; approximately 0.44% belongs to the top ten. Germline CDR1 MDHEN, CDR2 SYDVKM. The length of the CDR3 is 13 residues. The V end was cut by 3 bases, the J end by 1 base, with 6 bases between. This receptor was identified in a man aged 25-45 years in good health. V gene TRBV28 combines with J gene TRBJ2-5; D remains ambiguous. What was sequenced was naive CD4+ T cells sorted from blood. Regarding subset: CD45RA+ positively selected. As DNA, the CDR3 is TGTGCCAGCAGTTTGCAGTTCCAAGAGACCCAGTACTTC. Its protein is CASSLQFQETQYF.